A few counts support the clone carrying this T cell receptor (beta chain). The sample originates from a study of shared clonotypes between healthy human individuals. Overall study context: Aged 18 to 49, the donors were two women and three men.

Germline values: CDR1 SGHNT, CDR2 YENEEA. V was pared by 5 bases and J by 4 bases, with 4 bases of the junction left unmatched. CDR3 length: 15 residues. For unsorted PBMC, around 270 ng DNA per replicate equaled roughly 30,000 T cell genomes. Measured with immunoSEQ multiplex PCR; TCRdb has only the in-frame clones, and not every one. The table has about 470,000 clones, 79% seen once. Caucasian adults residing in Nashville, Tennessee made up all the donors. The receptor was derived from a woman aged 40 to 50 in good health. Some clones in this sample may be carry-over from other donors' samples. The chain has TRBV11-3 and TRBJ2-1, with 11 bases fitting TRBD2. Sequencing was performed on PBMCs. CDR3 nucleotide sequence: TGTGCCAGCAGCGAGGGACTAGCGGATTACAATGAGCAGTTCTTC. It yields the protein CASSEGLADYNEQFF.